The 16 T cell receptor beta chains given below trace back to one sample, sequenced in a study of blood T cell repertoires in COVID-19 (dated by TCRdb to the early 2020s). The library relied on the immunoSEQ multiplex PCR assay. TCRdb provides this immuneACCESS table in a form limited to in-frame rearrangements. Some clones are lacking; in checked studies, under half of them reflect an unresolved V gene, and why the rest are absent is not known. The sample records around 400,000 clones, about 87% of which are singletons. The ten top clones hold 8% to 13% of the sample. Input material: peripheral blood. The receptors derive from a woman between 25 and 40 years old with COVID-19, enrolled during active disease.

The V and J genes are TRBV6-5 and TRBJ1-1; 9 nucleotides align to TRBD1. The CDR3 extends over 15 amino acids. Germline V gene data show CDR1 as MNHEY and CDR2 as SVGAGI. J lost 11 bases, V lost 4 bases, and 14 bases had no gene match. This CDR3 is CASSLYGTGRIGAFF. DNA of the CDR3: TGTGCCAGCAGTTTGTATGGGACAGGGAGAATCGGGGCTTTCTTT.

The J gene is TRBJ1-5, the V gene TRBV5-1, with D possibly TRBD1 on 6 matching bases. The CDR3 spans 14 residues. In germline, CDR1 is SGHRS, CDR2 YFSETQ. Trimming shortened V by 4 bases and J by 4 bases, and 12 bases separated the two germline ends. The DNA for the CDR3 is TGCGCCAGCAGCGAAGGGGGGGGAAATCAGCCCCAGCATTTT. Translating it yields CASSEGGGNQPQHF. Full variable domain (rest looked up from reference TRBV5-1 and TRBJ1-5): KAGVTQTPRYLIKTRGQQVTLSCSPISGHRSVSWYQQTPGQGLQFLFEYFSETQRNKGNFPGRFSGRQFSNSRSEMNVSTLELGDSALYLCASSEGGGNQPQHFGDGTRLSIL.

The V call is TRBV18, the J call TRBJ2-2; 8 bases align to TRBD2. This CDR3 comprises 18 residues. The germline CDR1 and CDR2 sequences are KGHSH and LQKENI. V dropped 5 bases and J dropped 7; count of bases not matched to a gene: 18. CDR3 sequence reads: CASSTNPGYGRANGELFF. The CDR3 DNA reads TGTGCCAGCTCAACAAACCCTGGATACGGGAGGGCGAACGGGGAGCTGTTTTTT. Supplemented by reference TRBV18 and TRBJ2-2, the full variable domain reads NAGVMQNPRHLVRRRGQEARLRCSPMKGHSHVYWYRQLPEEGLKFMVYLQKENIIDESGMPKERFSAEFPKEGPSILRIQQVVRGDSAAYFCASSTNPGYGRANGELFFGEGSRLTVL.

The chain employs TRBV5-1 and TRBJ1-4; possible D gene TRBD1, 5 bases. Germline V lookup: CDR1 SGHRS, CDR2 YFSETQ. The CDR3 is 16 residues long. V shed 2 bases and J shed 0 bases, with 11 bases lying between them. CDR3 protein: CASSLTPGATNEKLFF. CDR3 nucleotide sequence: TGCGCCAGCAGCTTAACCCCGGGGGCAACTAATGAAAAACTGTTTTTT.

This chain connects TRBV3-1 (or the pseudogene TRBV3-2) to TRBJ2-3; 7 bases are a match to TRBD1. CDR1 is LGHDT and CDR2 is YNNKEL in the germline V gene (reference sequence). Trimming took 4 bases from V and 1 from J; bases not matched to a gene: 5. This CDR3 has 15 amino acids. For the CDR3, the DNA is TGTGCCAGCAGCCTAAAAGGGACAGGCACAGATACGCAGTATTTT. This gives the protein CASSLKGTGTDTQYF.

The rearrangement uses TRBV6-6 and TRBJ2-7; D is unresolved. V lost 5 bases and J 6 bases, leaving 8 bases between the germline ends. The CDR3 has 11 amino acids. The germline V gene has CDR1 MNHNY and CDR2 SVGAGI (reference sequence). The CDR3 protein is CASSTLVEQYF. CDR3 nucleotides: TGTGCCAGCAGTACTTTAGTCGAGCAGTACTTC.

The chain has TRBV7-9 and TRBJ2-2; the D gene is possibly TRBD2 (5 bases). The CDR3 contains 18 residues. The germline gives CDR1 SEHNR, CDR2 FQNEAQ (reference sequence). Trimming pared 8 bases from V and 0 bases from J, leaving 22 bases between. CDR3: CASGVIRGKAANTGELFF. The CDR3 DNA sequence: TGTGCCAGCGGGGTCATAAGAGGGAAAGCCGCGAACACCGGGGAGCTGTTTTTT.

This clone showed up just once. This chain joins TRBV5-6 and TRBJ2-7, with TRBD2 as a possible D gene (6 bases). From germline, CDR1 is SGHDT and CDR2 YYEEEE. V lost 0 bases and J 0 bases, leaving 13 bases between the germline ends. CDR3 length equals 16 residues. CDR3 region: CASSLAGGARSYEQYF. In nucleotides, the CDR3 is TGTGCCAGCAGCTTGGCAGGAGGGGCCCGCTCCTACGAGCAGTACTTC.

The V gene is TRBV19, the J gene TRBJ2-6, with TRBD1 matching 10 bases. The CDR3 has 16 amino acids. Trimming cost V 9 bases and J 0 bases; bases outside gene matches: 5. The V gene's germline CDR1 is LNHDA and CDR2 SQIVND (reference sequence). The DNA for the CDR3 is TGTGCCAGCGGCCGGGACAGGGGCTCTGGGGCCAACGTCCTGACTTTC. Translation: CASGRDRGSGANVLTF.

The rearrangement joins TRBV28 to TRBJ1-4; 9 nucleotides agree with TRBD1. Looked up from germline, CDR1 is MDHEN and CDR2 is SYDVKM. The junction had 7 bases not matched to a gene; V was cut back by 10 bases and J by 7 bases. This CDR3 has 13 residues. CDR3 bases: TGTGCCACTATGACAGGGGGAGTTGAAAAACTGTTTTTT. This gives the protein CATMTGGVEKLFF.

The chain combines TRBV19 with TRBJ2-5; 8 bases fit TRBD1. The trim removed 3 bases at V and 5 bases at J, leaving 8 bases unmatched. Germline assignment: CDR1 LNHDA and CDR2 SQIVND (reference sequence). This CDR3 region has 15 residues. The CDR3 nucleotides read TGTGCCAGTAGTATTCGCAGGGGGCACGGGGAGACCCAGTACTTC. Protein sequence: CASSIRRGHGETQYF. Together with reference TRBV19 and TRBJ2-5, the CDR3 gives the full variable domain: DGGITQSPKYLFRKEGQNVTLSCEQNLNHDAMYWYRQDPGQGLRLIYYSQIVNDFQKGDIAEGYSVSREKKESFPLTVTSAQKNPTAFYLCASSIRRGHGETQYFGPGTRLLVL.

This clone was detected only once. The CDR3 region is CASSFSNEQFF. CDR3 in DNA: TGCGCCAGCAGCTTTAGCAATGAGCAGTTCTTC. The chain joins TRBV5-1 to TRBJ2-1; no reliable D call. There are 11 residues in the CDR3. CDR1 is SGHRS, CDR2 YFSETQ, per germline. V was trimmed by 2 bases and J by 6 bases, leaving 3 bases between them.

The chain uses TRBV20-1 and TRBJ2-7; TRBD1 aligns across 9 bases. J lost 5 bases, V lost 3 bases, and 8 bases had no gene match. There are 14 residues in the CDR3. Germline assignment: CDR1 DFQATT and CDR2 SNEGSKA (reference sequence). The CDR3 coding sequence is TGCAGTGCTAGTGTAGGGACAGGGTACCACGAGCAGTACTTC. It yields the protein CSASVGTGYHEQYF.

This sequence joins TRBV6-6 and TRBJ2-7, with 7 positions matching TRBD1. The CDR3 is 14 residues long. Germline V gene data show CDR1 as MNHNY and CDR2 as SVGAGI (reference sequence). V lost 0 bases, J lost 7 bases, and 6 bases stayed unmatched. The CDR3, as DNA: TGTGCCAGCAGTTACTCGGGACAGACAAAGGAGCAGTACTTC. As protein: CASSYSGQTKEQYF.

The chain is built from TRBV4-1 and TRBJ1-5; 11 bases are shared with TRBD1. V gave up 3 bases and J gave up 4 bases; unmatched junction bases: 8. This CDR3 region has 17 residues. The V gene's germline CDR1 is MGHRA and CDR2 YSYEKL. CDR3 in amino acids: CASSQMGGQGANQPQHF. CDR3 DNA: TGCGCCAGCAGCCAGATGGGAGGACAGGGGGCTAATCAGCCCCAGCATTTT.

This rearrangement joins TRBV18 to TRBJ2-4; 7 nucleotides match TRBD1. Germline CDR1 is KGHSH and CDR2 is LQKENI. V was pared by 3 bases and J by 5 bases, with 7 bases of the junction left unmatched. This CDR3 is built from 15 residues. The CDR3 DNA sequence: TGTGCCAGCTCACCGAATACAGGGGACCAAAACATTCAGTACTTC. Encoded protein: CASSPNTGDQNIQYF.